Each of the 17 T cell receptor beta chains below was sequenced from the same sample in a study of blood T cell repertoires in COVID-19. Method: immunoSEQ multiplex PCR; TCRdb's copy keeps in-frame clones and lacks some. The data hold about 270,000 clones, with about 89% observed a single time. Sequences were obtained from peripheral blood. All receptors derive from a woman in her sixties who had recovered from COVID-19.

This rearrangement joins TRBV4-2 to TRBJ2-1, with TRBD2 matching 10 bases. Per the germline V gene, CDR1 is LGHNA and CDR2 is YNFKEQ. This CDR3 spans 17 amino acids. V lost 4 bases, J lost 7 bases, and 13 bases stayed unmatched. The CDR3 DNA follows: TGTGCCAGCAGCCTTTTTCTAAGCGGGGGGGCCCTAAATGAGCAGTTCTTC. It codes for CASSLFLSGGALNEQFF.

This chain connects TRBV7-6 to TRBJ2-2; D gene unclear. Germline V lookup: CDR1 SGHVS, CDR2 FNYEAQ. This CDR3 has 11 amino acids. The V end lost 5 bases, the J end lost 7 bases, and 5 bases lay between the germline ends. CDR3 protein: CASSQYGELFF. The DNA of the CDR3 is TGTGCCAGCAGCCAGTACGGGGAGCTGTTTTTT.

The gene calls are TRBV6-5 and TRBJ1-1, with 7 positions matching TRBD1. V lost 4 bases to trimming and J lost 1 base; unmatched junction nucleotides: 3. The CDR3 consists of 14 residues. In germline, CDR1 is MNHEY, CDR2 SVGAGI. The chain's CDR3 is CASSSPGGNTEAFF. The CDR3 DNA follows: TGTGCCAGCAGTTCCCCAGGGGGGAACACTGAAGCTTTCTTT.

This clone was counted a few times. DNA for the CDR3: TGTGCCAGCAGTCTTAACAGGTACCAAGAGACCCAGTACTTC. Protein sequence: CASSLNRYQETQYF. The chain employs TRBV27 and TRBJ2-5, with D possibly being TRBD1 (5 bases). The V end lost 5 bases, the J end lost 0 bases, and 10 bases lay between the germline ends. The germline CDR1 and CDR2 sequences are MNHEY and SMNVEV (reference sequence). The length of the CDR3 is 14 residues.

This chain joins TRBV5-4 and TRBJ2-3; 10 positions agree with TRBD2. This CDR3 comprises 16 residues. In germline, CDR1 is SGHNT, CDR2 YYREEE (reference sequence). V trimming: 2 bases; J trimming: 4 bases; junction bases outside the gene matches: 7. CDR3 residues: CASSLLLAGTSDTQYF. CDR3 DNA: TGTGCCAGCAGCTTACTACTAGCGGGGACGTCAGATACGCAGTATTTT.

V gene TRBV18 combines with J gene TRBJ1-2; possibly TRBD1 for D (5 bases). Germline values: CDR1 KGHSH, CDR2 LQKENI. Trimming took off 3 bases at V and 8 bases at J, with 13 bases between the two ends. This CDR3 has 13 amino acids. DNA of the CDR3: TGTGCCAGCTCACCCGATCAGGGAGGAGGCTACACCTTC. Its translation: CASSPDQGGGYTF.

The sample holds a few counts of this clone. This sequence joins TRBV11-3 and TRBJ1-1; no clear D gene. The CDR3 extends over 12 amino acids. V gave up 5 bases and J gave up 4 bases, with 8 bases separating them. Germline lookup yields CDR1 SGHNT and CDR2 YENEEA. CDR3 coding DNA: TGTGCCAGCAGCGGCCGGAGCACTGAAGCTTTCTTT. This translates into CASSGRSTEAFF.

The chain combines TRBV5-1 with TRBJ2-7; 11 bases agree with TRBD1. V trimming: 2 bases; J trimming: 5 bases; junction bases outside the gene matches: 6. CDR3 size: 15 residues. CDR1 and CDR2 (germline): SGHRS, YFSETQ. The CDR3 protein is CASSLNPGQGDEQYF. The CDR3 DNA is TGCGCCAGCAGCTTAAATCCGGGACAGGGGGACGAGCAGTACTTC.

CDR3 amino acids: CASSLRVGSNQPQHF. The CDR3 nucleotides are TGTGCCAGCAGCCTCAGGGTCGGGAGCAATCAGCCCCAGCATTTT. The rearrangement links TRBV11-2 to TRBJ1-5; possible D gene TRBD1, 5 bases. Germline loops: CDR1 SGHAT, CDR2 FQNNGV. V lost 5 bases and J lost 1, with 12 bases in between. CDR3 length equals 15 residues.

This chain uses TRBV10-2 with TRBJ2-3; the match to TRBD2 covers 10 bases. Germline-derived CDR1 and CDR2 are WSHSY and SAAADI. The V gene end was trimmed by 4 bases and the J gene end by 6 bases; junction bases not matched to a gene: 4. The CDR3 loop spans 14 amino acids. This CDR3 reads CASSVAGGGDTQYF. The CDR3 DNA follows: TGCGCCAGCAGTGTAGCGGGGGGAGGGGATACGCAGTATTTT.

This clone has a single count. The rearrangement uses TRBV9 and TRBJ1-2; D remains unclear. The V gene lost 3 bases and the J gene lost 7 bases, with 10 bases spanning the gap. From germline, CDR1 is SGDLS and CDR2 YYNGEE. The CDR3 loop spans 12 amino acids. CDR3 sequence: CASSAPRLGYTF. CDR3 in DNA: TGTGCCAGCAGCGCCCCGCGACTTGGCTACACCTTC.

The chain couples TRBV3-1 (or the pseudogene TRBV3-2) to TRBJ2-1, with 8 bases fitting TRBD2. CDR1 is LGHDT and CDR2 is YNNKEL in the germline V gene (reference sequence). The CDR3 covers 16 residues. The J segment lost 5 bases and the V segment lost 0 bases, leaving 6 bases of the junction unmatched. Written as DNA, the CDR3 is TGTGCCAGCAGCCAAGATTTCACTAGCGGACACAATGAGCAGTTCTTC. Translated: CASSQDFTSGHNEQFF.

The rearrangement joins TRBV14 to TRBJ2-7, with a tentative D call TRBD1 (6 bases). V was clipped by 3 bases and J by 2 bases, with 11 bases between them. Per germline, CDR1 SGHDN and CDR2 FVKESK. The CDR3 extends over 14 amino acids. This CDR3 is CASSQVGTTYEQYF. CDR3 coding DNA: TGTGCCAGCAGCCAGGTGGGGACAACCTACGAGCAGTACTTC.

This rearrangement joins TRBV27 to TRBJ1-2; the match to TRBD1 covers 7 bases. Germline trimming cut 6 bases from V and 3 bases from J; bases unmatched to any gene: 16. Germline values: CDR1 MNHEY, CDR2 SMNVEV (reference sequence). This CDR3 is built from 17 residues. CDR3 amino acids: CASSLVGNRGIDYGYTF. The CDR3 DNA sequence: TGTGCCAGCAGCCTAGTAGGTAACAGGGGTATAGACTATGGCTACACCTTC.

A single count supports this clone. The chain couples TRBV19 to TRBJ1-5; perhaps TRBD1 as D (6 bases). This CDR3 is built from 15 residues. CDR1 LNHDA and CDR2 SQIVND come from the germline V gene (reference sequence). The CDR3 bases are TGTTCGGGTACTCGTCTAATACAGGGAAATCAGCCCCAGCATTTT. Residues: CSGTRLIQGNQPQHF.

The chain has TRBV9 and TRBJ2-2, with D possibly matching TRBD1 (5 bases). Germline CDR1 and CDR2: SGDLS and YYNGEE. This CDR3 spans 16 amino acids. V was shortened by 0 bases and J by 6 bases, with 15 bases between the two germline ends. CDR3 coding DNA: TGTGCCAGCAGCGTAGCTCTCGGGCAGGGTTCCGGGGAGCTGTTTTTT. Residues: CASSVALGQGSGELFF.

The chain links TRBV7-2 to TRBJ2-2, with 7 bases identical to TRBD2. Trimming at V came to 3 bases and at J to 4 bases, leaving 11 bases not matched to a gene. The germline CDR1 and CDR2 sequences are SGHTA and FQGNSA. The CDR3 covers 17 residues. CDR3: CASSLNSAGTGTGELFF. For the CDR3, the DNA is TGTGCCAGCAGCTTGAATTCAGCGGGGACGGGCACCGGGGAGCTGTTTTTT.